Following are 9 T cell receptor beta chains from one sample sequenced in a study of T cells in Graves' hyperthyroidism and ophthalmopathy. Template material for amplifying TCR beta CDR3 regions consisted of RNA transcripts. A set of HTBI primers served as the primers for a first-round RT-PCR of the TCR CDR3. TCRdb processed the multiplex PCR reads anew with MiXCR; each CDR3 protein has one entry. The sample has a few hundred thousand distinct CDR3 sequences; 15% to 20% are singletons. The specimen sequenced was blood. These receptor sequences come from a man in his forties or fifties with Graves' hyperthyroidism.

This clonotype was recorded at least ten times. The chain's CDR3 is CASSSRTGRYEQYF. Written as DNA, the CDR3 is TGTGCCAGCTCTTCCAGGACAGGGAGATACGAGCAGTACTTC. The J gene is TRBJ2-7, the V gene TRBV18; 8 bases match TRBD1. V gave up 6 bases and J gave up 4 bases; unmatched junction bases: 8. Germline assignment: CDR1 KGHSH and CDR2 LQKENI. This CDR3 comprises 14 residues.

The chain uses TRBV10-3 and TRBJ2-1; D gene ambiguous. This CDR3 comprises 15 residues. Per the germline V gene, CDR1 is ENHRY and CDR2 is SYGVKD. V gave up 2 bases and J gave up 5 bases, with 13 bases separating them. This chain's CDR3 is CAISEILSLDNEQFF. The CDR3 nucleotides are TGTGCCATCAGTGAGATACTGAGTCTCGACAATGAGCAGTTCTTC.

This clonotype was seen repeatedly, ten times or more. The CDR3 DNA follows: TGTGCCAGCAAAACCGGGACCGCGTCCTACGAGCAGTACTTC. It yields the protein CASKTGTASYEQYF. The J gene is TRBJ2-7, the V gene TRBV2; D possibly matches TRBD1 or TRBD2 (5 bases each). The CDR3 runs 14 residues. Germline V gene data show CDR1 as SNHLY and CDR2 as FYNNEI. The V and J ends lost 7 bases and 1 base respectively, with 14 bases between them.

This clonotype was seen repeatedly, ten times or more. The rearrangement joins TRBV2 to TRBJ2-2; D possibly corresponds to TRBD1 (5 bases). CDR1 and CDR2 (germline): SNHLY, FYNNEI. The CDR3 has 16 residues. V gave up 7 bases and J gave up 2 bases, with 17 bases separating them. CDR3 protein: CASNPLGPDNTGELFF. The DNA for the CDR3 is TGTGCCAGCAATCCTTTGGGGCCAGATAACACCGGGGAGCTGTTTTTT.

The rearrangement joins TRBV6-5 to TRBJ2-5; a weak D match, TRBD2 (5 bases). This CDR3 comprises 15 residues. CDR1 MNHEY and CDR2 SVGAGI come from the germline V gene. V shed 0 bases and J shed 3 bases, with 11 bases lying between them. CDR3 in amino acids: CASSYSIATKETQYF. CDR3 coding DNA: TGTGCCAGCAGTTACTCGATAGCGACAAAAGAGACCCAGTACTTC.

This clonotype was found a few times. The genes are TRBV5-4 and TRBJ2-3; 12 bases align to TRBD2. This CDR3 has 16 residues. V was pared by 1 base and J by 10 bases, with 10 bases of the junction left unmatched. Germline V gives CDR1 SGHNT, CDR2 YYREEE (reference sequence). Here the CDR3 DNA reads TGTGCCAGCAGCTTGTCGACTAGCGGGGGCCATAGATCGCAGTATTTT. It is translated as CASSLSTSGGHRSQYF.

This CDR3 is CANSRTQQFF. In DNA form, the CDR3 reads TGTGCCAACTCAAGGACCCAGCAGTTCTTC. This rearrangement joins TRBV11-2 to TRBJ2-1; D remains unclear. The CDR3 sequence is 10 residues long. Germline CDR1 SGHAT, CDR2 FQNNGV. Trimming removed 10 bases from V and 11 bases from J, with 12 bases in between.

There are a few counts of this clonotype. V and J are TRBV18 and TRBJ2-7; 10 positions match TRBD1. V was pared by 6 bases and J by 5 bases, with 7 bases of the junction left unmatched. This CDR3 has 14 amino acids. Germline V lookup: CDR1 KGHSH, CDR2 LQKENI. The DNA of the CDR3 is TGTGCCAGCTCTCCCCGGACAGGGGGGAACGAGCAGTACTTC. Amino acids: CASSPRTGGNEQYF.

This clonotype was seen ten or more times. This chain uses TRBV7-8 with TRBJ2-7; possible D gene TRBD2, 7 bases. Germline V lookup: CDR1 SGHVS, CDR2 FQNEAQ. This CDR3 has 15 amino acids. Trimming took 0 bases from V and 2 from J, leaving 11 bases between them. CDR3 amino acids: CASSLAAGDTYEQYF. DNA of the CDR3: TGTGCCAGCAGCTTAGCGGCGGGGGACACCTACGAGCAGTACTTC.